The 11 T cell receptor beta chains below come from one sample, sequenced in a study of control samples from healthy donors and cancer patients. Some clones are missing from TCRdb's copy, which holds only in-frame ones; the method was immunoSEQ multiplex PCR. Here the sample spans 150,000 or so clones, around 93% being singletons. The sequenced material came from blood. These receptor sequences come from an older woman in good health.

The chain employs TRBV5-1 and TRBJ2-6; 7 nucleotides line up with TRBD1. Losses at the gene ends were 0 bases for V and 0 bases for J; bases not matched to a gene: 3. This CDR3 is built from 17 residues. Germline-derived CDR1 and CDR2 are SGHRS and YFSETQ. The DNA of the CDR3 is TGCGCCAGCAGCTTGGGGACAGGCGCCTCTGGGGCCAACGTCCTGACTTTC. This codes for CASSLGTGASGANVLTF.

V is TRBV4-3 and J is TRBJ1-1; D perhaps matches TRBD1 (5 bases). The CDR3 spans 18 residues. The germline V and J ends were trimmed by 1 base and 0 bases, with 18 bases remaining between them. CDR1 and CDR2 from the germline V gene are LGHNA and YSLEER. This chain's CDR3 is CASSQVFLRGPMNTEAFF. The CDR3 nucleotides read TGCGCCAGCAGCCAAGTATTTCTTAGGGGACCTATGAACACTGAAGCTTTCTTT.

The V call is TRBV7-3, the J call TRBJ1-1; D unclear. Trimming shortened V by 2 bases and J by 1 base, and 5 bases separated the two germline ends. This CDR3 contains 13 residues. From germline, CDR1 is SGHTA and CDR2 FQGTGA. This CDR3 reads CASSLGTNTEAFF. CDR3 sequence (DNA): TGTGCCAGCAGCTTAGGTACGAACACTGAAGCTTTCTTT.

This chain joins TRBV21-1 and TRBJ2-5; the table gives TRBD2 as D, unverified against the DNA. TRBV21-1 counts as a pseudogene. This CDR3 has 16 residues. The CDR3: CASSIPSGGAHETQYF. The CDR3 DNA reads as TGTGCCAGCAGCATCCCTAGCGGGGGGGCCCATGAGACCCAGTACTTC.

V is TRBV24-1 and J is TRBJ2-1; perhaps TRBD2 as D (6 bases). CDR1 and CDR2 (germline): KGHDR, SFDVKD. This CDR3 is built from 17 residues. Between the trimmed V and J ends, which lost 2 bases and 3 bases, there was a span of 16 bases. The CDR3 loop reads CATSDSPGGTGYNEQFF. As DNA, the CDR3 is TGTGCCACCAGTGATTCCCCAGGCGGGACCGGCTACAATGAGCAGTTCTTC.

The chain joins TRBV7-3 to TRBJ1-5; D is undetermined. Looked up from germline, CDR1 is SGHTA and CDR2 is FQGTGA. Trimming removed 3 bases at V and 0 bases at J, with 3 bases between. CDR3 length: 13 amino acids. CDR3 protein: CASSFRSNQPQHF. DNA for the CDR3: TGTGCCAGCAGCTTCCGTAGCAATCAGCCCCAGCATTTT. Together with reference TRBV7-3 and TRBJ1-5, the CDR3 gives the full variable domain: GAGVSQTPSNKVTEKGKYVELRCDPISGHTALYWYRQSLGQGPEFLIYFQGTGAADDSGLPNDRFFAVRPEGSVSTLKIQRTERGDSAVYLCASSFRSNQPQHFGDGTRLSIL.

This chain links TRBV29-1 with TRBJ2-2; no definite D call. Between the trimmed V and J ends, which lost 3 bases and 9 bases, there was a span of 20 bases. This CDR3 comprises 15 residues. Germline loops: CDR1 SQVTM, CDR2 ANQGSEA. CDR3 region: CSVDPRLLYHRELFF. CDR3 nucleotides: TGCAGCGTTGACCCTAGGCTTCTTTATCACCGGGAGCTGTTTTTT.

DNA of the CDR3: TGTGCCGTGACAGGGGGCAGCTATGGCTACACCTTC. It codes for CAVTGGSYGYTF. This chain joins TRBV30 and TRBJ1-2; 10 bases fit TRBD1. Losses at the gene ends were 8 bases for V and 4 bases for J; bases not matched to a gene: 4. This CDR3 spans 12 amino acids. The V gene's germline CDR1 is GTSNPN and CDR2 SVGIG (reference sequence).

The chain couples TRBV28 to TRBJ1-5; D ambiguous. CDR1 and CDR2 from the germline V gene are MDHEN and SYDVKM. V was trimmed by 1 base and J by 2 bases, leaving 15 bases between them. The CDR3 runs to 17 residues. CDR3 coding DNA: TGTGCCAGCAGTTTATCCCCTTCCGACGGGGGCAATCAGCCCCAGCATTTT. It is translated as CASSLSPSDGGNQPQHF.

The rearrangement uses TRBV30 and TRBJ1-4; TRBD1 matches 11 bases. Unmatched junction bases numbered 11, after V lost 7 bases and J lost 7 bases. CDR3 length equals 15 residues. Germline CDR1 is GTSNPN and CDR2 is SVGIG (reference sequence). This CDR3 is CALPRAGTGGEKLFF. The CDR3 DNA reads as TGTGCCTTGCCTAGAGCCGGGACAGGGGGTGAAAAACTGTTTTTT.

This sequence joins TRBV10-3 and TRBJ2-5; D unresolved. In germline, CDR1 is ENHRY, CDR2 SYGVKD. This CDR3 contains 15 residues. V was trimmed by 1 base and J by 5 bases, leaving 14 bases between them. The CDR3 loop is CAISEYQEPWETQYF. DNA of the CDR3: TGTGCCATCAGTGAGTACCAGGAACCTTGGGAGACCCAGTACTTC.